Following are 2 T cell receptor beta chains from one sample sequenced in a study of blood T cell repertoires in COVID-19. Some clones are missing from TCRdb's copy, which holds only in-frame ones; the method was immunoSEQ multiplex PCR. The repertoire has a few hundred thousand clones, around 87% of them found once; the top ten carry 2% to 2.5%. The material sequenced was peripheral blood. The receptor source for this set is a woman aged 45 to 65 with acute or convalescent COVID-19.

V gene TRBV12-1 combines with J gene TRBJ2-1; the DNA was not used to check the table's D call, TRBD2. TRBV12-1 counts as a pseudogene. The CDR3 loop spans 13 amino acids. This CDR3 reads CAVEQLAPNEQFF. CDR3 DNA sequence: TGTGCCGTGGAACAACTAGCTCCCAATGAGCAGTTCTTC.

CDR3 nucleotides: TGTGCCAGCAGCGACGGGGTAAAGGGCTACACCTTC. Its protein product is CASSDGVKGYTF. The rearrangement uses TRBV7-2 and TRBJ1-2; D remains unclear. Germline V gives CDR1 SGHTA, CDR2 FQGNSA. The germline V and J ends were trimmed by 5 bases and 8 bases, with 12 bases remaining between them. The CDR3 length is 12 residues.